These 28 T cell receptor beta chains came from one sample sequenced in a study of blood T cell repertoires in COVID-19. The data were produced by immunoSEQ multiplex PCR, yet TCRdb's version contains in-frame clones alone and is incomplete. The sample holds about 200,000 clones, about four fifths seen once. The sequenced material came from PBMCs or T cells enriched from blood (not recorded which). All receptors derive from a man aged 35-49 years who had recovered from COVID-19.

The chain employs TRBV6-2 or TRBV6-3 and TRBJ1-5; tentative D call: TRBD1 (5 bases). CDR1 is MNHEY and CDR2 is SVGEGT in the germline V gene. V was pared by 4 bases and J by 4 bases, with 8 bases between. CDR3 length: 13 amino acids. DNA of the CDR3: TGTGCCAGCAGTTGGGGGGTTAATCAGCCCCAGCATTTT. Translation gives CASSWGVNQPQHF.

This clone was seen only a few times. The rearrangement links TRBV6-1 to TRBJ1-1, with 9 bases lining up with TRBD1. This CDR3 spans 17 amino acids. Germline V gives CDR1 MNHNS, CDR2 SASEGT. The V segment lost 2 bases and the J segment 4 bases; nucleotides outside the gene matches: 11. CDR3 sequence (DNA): TGTGCCAGCAGTGAACCCGGGACAGGGAGGGGAATCACTGAAGCTTTCTTT. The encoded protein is CASSEPGTGRGITEAFF.

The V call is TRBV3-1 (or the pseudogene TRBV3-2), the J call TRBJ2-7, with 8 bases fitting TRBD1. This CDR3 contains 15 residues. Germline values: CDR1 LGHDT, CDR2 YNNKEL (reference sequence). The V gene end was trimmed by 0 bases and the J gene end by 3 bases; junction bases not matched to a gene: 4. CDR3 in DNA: TGTGCCAGCAGCCAAGAGGCAGGGGGCATCTACGAGCAGTACTTC. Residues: CASSQEAGGIYEQYF.

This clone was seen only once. The CDR3 DNA sequence: TGTGCCAGTAGTATCAGTCCTACCGGGGAGCTGTTTTTT. Its protein is CASSISPTGELFF. V is TRBV19 and J is TRBJ2-2; D gene unclear. The V end lost 3 bases, the J end lost 5 bases, and 7 bases lay between the germline ends. Germline-derived CDR1 and CDR2 are LNHDA and SQIVND (reference sequence). This CDR3 spans 13 amino acids.

This CDR3 reads CASSGWAGSNTGELFF. In DNA, the CDR3 is TGTGCCAGCAGTGGGTGGGCGGGGTCGAACACCGGGGAGCTGTTTTTT. This chain joins TRBV6-1 and TRBJ2-2; D might be TRBD2 (6 bases). Germline values: CDR1 MNHNS, CDR2 SASEGT. V gave up 4 bases and J gave up 0 bases, with 12 bases separating them. The CDR3 covers 16 residues.

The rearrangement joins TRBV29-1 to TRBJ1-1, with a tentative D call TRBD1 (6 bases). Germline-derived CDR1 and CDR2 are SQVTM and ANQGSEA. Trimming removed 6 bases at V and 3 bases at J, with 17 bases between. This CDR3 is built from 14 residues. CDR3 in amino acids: CSVVSRGKYTEAFF. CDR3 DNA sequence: TGCAGCGTAGTTAGCAGGGGAAAGTACACTGAAGCTTTCTTT.

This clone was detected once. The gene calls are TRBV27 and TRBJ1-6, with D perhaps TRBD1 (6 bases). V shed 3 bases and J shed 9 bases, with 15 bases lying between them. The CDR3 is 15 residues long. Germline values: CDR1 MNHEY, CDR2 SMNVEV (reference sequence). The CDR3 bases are TGTGCCAGCAGTTTGGGAACAGGGTCAGGTTCACCCCTCCACTTT. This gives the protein CASSLGTGSGSPLHF.

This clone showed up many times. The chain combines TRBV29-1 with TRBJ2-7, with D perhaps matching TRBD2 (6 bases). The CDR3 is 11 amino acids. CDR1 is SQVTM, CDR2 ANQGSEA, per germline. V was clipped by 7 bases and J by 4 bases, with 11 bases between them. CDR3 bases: TGCAGCGCCAAACGGGGGTACGAGCAGTACTTC. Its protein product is CSAKRGYEQYF.

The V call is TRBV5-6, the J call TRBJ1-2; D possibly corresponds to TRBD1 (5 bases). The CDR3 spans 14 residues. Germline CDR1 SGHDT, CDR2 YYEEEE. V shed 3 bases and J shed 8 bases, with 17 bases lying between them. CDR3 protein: CASSYGQGWEGYTF. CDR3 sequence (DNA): TGTGCCAGCAGCTATGGGCAGGGATGGGAAGGCTACACCTTC. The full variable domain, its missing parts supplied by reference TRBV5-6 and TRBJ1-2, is DAGVTQSPTHLIKTRGQQVTLRCSPKSGHDTVSWYQQALGQGPQFIFQYYEEEERQRGNFPDRFSGHQFPNYSSELNVNALLLGDSALYLCASSYGQGWEGYTFGSGTRLTVV.

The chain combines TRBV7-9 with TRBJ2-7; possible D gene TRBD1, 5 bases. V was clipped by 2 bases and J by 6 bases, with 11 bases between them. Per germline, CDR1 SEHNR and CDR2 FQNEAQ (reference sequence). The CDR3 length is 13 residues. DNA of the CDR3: TGTGCCAGCAGCTTATCCGACAGAAGCGAGCAGTACTTC. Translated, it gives CASSLSDRSEQYF.

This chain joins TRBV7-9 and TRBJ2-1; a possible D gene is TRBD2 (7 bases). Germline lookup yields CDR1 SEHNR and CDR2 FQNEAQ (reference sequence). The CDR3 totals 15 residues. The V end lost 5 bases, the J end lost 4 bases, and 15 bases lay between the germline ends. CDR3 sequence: CASSGPGGGYNEQFF. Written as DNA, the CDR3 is TGTGCCAGCAGCGGACCGGGGGGCGGATACAATGAGCAGTTCTTC.

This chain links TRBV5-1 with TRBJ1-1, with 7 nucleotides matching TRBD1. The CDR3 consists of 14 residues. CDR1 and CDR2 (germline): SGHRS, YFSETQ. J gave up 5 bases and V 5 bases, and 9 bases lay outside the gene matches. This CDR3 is CASSGQVEGTEAFF. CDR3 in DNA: TGCGCCAGCAGTGGACAGGTAGAGGGAACTGAAGCTTTCTTT.

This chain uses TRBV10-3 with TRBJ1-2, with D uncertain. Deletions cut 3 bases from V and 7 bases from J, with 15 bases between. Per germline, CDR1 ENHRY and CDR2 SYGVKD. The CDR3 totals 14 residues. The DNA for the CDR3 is TGTGCCATCAGTGAAAGGCAGAGGTTCAGTGGCTACACCTTC. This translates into CAISERQRFSGYTF.

CDR3 loop: CASTMGGSTNEKLFF. CDR3 sequence (DNA): TGTGCCAGCACCATGGGGGGATCCACTAATGAAAAACTGTTTTTT. The chain uses TRBV28 and TRBJ1-4; D is perhaps TRBD1 (5 bases). The germline V and J ends were trimmed by 7 bases and 2 bases, with 14 bases remaining between them. Germline loops: CDR1 MDHEN, CDR2 SYDVKM. This CDR3 has 15 residues.

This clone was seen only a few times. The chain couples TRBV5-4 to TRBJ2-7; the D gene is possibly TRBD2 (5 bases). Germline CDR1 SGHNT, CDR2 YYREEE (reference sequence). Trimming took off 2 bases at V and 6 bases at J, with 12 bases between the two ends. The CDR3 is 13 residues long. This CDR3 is CASSFLERAEQYF. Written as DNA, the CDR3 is TGTGCCAGCAGCTTCCTGGAGAGGGCCGAGCAGTACTTC.

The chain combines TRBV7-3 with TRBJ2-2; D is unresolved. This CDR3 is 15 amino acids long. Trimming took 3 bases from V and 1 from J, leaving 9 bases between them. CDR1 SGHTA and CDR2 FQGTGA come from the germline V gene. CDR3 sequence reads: CASSLVTGNTGELFF. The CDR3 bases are TGTGCCAGCAGCTTGGTTACTGGGAACACCGGGGAGCTGTTTTTT. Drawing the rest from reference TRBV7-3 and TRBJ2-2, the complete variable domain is GAGVSQTPSNKVTEKGKYVELRCDPISGHTALYWYRQSLGQGPEFLIYFQGTGAADDSGLPNDRFFAVRPEGSVSTLKIQRTERGDSAVYLCASSLVTGNTGELFFGEGSRLTVL.

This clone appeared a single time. CDR3 loop: CASSPDSGGRGNIQYF. The CDR3 nucleotides read TGTGCCAGCAGCCCCGATTCGGGGGGACGGGGAAACATTCAGTACTTC. The chain combines TRBV7-2 with TRBJ2-4; 7 bases are a match to TRBD2. After removal of 5 bases from V and 6 bases from J, the junction contained 13 bases not matched to a gene. This CDR3 contains 16 residues. Germline CDR1 and CDR2: SGHTA and FQGNSA.

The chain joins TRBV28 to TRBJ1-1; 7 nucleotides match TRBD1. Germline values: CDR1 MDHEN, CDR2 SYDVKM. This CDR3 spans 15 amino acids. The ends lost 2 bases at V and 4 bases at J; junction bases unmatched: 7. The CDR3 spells CASSLLQGSGTEAFF. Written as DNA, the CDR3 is TGTGCCAGCAGTTTACTACAGGGGTCGGGCACTGAAGCTTTCTTT.

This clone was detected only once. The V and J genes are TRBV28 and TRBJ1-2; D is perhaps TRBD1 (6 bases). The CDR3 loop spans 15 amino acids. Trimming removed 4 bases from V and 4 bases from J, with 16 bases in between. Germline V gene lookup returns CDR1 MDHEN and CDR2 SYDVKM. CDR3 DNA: TGTGCCAGCAGTTGGACAGCCCCGGACACCTATGGCTACACCTTC. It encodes CASSWTAPDTYGYTF.

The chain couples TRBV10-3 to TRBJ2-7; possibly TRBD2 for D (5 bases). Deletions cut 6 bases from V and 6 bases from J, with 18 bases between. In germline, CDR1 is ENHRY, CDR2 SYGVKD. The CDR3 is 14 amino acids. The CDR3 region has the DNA TGTGCCATCAGGGCCCACAACCAGGAGGCCGAGCAGTACTTC. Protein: CAIRAHNQEAEQYF.

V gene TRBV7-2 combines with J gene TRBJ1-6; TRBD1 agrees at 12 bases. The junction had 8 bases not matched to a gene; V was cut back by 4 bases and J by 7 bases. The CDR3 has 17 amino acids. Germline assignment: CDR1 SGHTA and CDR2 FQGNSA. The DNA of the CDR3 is TGTGCCAGCAGCTCCCAAGGGACAGGGGGCGGGAATTCACCCCTCCACTTT. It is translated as CASSSQGTGGGNSPLHF. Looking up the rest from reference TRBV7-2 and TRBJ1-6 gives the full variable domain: GAGVSQSPSNKVTEKGKDVELRCDPISGHTALYWYRQSLGQGLEFLIYFQGNSAPDKSGLPSDRFSAERTGGSVSTLTIQRTQQEDSAVYLCASSSQGTGGGNSPLHFGNGTRLTVT.

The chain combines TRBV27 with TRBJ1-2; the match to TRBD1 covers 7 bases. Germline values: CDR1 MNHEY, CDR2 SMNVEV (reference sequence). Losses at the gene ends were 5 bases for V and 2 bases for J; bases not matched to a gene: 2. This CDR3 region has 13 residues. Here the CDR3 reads CASSLTGNYGYTF. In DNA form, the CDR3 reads TGTGCCAGCAGTCTGACAGGGAACTATGGCTACACCTTC.

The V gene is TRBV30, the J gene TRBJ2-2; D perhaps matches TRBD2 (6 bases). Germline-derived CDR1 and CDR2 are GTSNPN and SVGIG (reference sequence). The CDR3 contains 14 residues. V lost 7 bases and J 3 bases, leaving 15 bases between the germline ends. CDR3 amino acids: CASRLGGDTGELFF. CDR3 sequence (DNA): TGTGCCTCCCGTTTGGGGGGAGACACCGGGGAGCTGTTTTTT. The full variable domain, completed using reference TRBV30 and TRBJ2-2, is SQTIHQWPATLVQPVGSPLSLECTVEGTSNPNLYWYRQAAGRGLQLLFYSVGIGQISSEVPQNLSASRPQDRQFILSSKKLLLSDSGFYLCASRLGGDTGELFFGEGSRLTVL.

This CDR3 reads CAWSKGNWYEQYF. The CDR3 DNA is TGTGCCTGGAGTAAGGGGAATTGGTACGAGCAGTACTTC. The chain employs TRBV30 and TRBJ2-7; maybe TRBD1 (5 bases). The CDR3 contains 13 residues. Trimming shortened V by 2 bases and J by 4 bases, and 12 bases separated the two germline ends. CDR1 GTSNPN and CDR2 SVGIG come from the germline V gene (reference sequence). Looking up the rest from reference TRBV30 and TRBJ2-7 gives the full variable domain: SQTIHQWPATLVQPVGSPLSLECTVEGTSNPNLYWYRQAAGRGLQLLFYSVGIGQISSEVPQNLSASRPQDRQFILSSKKLLLSDSGFYLCAWSKGNWYEQYFGPGTRLTVT.

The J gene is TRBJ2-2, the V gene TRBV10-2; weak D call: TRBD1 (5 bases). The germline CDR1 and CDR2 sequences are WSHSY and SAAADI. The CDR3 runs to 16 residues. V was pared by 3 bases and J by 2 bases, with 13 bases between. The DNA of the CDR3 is TGCGCCAGCAGTGATAGACAGAGATCAAACACCGGGGAGCTGTTTTTT. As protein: CASSDRQRSNTGELFF.

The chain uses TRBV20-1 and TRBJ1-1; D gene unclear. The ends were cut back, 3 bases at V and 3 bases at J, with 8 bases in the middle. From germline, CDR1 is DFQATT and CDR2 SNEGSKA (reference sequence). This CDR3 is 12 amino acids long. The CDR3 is CSASSGYTEAFF. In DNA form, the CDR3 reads TGCAGTGCTAGTTCCGGGTACACTGAAGCTTTCTTT.

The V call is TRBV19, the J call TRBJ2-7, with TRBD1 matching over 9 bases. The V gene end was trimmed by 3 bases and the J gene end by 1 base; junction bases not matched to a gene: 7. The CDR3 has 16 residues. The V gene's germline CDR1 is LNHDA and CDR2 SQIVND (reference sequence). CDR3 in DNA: TGTGCCAGTAGTATTCCGGGACAGGGAGGGTCCTACGAGCAGTACTTC. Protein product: CASSIPGQGGSYEQYF.

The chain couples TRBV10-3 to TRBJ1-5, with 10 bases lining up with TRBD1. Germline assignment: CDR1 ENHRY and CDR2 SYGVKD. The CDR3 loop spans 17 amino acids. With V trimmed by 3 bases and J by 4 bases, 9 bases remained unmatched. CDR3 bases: TGTGCCATCAGTGACCAATGGCCGGGACAGGGGAATCAGCCCCAGCATTTT. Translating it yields CAISDQWPGQGNQPQHF.